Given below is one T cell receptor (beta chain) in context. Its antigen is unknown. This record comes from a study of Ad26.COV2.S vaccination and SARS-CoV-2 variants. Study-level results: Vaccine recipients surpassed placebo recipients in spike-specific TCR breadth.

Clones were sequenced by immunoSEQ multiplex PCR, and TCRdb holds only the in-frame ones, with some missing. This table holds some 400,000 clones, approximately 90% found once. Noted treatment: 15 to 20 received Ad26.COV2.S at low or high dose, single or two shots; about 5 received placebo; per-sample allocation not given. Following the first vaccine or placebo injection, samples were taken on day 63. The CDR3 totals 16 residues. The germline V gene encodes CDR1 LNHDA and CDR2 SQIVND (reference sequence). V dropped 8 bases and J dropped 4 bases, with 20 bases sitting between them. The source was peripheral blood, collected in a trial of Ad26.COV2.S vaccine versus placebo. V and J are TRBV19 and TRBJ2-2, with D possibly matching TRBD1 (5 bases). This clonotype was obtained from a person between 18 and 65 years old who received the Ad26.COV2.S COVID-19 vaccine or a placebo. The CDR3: CASAPSSGLGTGELFF. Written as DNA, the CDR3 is TGTGCCAGTGCTCCGTCTTCAGGGTTGGGCACCGGGGAGCTGTTTTTT.